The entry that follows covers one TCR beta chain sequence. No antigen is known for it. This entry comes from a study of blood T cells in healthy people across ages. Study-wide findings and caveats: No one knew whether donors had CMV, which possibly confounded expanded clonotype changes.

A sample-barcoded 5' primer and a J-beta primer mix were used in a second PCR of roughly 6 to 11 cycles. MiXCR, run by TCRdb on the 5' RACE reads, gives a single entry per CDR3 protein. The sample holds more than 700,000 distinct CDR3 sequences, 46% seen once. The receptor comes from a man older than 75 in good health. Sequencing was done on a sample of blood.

The CDR3 loop is CSAWGLAASRGEQYF. CDR3 sequence (DNA): TGCAGTGCCTGGGGACTAGCGGCCTCAAGGGGCGAGCAGTACTTC. The chain couples TRBV20-1 to TRBJ2-7; TRBD2 aligns across 11 bases. This CDR3 has 15 residues. V gave up 6 bases and J gave up 6 bases; unmatched junction bases: 13. CDR1 and CDR2 (germline): DFQATT, SNEGSKA (reference sequence).